This T cell receptor (beta chain) was sequenced for a study of blood T cell repertoires in COVID-19. Study as a whole: PBMCs, B-cell-depleted T cells, or T cells were the source of the cDNA or gDNA that made up the material.

The CDR3 is 16 residues long. Germline CDR1 and CDR2: SGHVS and FNYEAQ. The germline V and J ends were trimmed by 2 bases and 2 bases, with 15 bases remaining between them. Original processing methods: Counts of nucleated cells, estimated from reference gene primer amplification, were obtained. This table comes from immunoSEQ multiplex PCR, and its TCRdb copy is limited to in-frame clones, with some not included. V and J calls and clone size are given by that table; D and trimming were obtained from the DNA. The table lists some 100,000 clones, approximately 90% of them singletons. The chain combines TRBV7-6 with TRBJ2-5; D gene uncertain. The clonotype comes from a woman older than 75 with active COVID-19. Sequenced: peripheral blood. CDR3 bases: TGTGCCAGCAGCTTACTTTCTGTGGCAGATCAAGAGACCCAGTACTTC. Translation: CASSLLSVADQETQYF.